The present entry profiles one T cell receptor beta chain with its context. The clone's antigen remains unknown. Library construction relied on the immunoSEQ multiplex PCR assay. A mixture of 60 forward primers for TCR Vbeta segments and 13 reverse primers for TCR Jbeta segments was used in the multiplex PCR. A multiplex PCR assay on genomic DNA amplified the CDR3 region of rearranged TCR beta genes. Amplified TCR beta libraries were sequenced as 87-base-pair reads on the Illumina HiSeq System. Turning to the authors' computational methods: Across the 600 to 700 repertoires, a later analysis counted roughly 84 million unique TCR beta chains, some 11 million of which were shared by at least two donors. Raw reads were error-corrected and collapsed into unique sequences with a nearest-neighbor algorithm that merged closely related sequences to remove PCR and sequencing errors. CDR3 sequences were aligned to IMGT reference sequences to assign V, D and J gene segments. For a sequence to be retained, at least a six-nucleotide match to both a V gene segment and a J gene segment was required. Rearrangements were classified as productive when the CDR3 lacked stop codons and remained in frame with V and J, and all other rearrangements were classified as non-productive. CDR3 was defined by IMGT convention, running from the second conserved V-encoded cysteine to the conserved J-encoded phenylalanine. The earlier analysis of about 500 of the donors excluded sequences that lacked an unambiguous match to a single V gene segment. In an earlier analysis of 587 of the donors, a V segment was called functional when productive rearrangements were above 56.7%, and segregating when the standard deviation between donors exceeded 5%. A statistical classification framework was developed to diagnose cytomegalovirus status using the catalog of TCR beta chain sequences. A later analysis assigned V and J genes by comparing TCR nucleotide sequences with IMGT/GENE-DB human TR gene sequences. The TCRdist pipeline was used in a later analysis to assign CDR3 sequences and most-parsimonious VDJ recombination scenarios. A later analysis defined each TCR beta chain by its CDR3 amino acid sequence plus V-gene family, and excluded reads lacking a unique V-gene family. To address suspected cross-contamination and a sequencing artifact, a later analysis removed a few hundred highly shared, low-generation-probability nucleotide sequences. In a later analysis, a clonal expansion index was calculated for each public chain from normalized within-repertoire ranks of inferred template counts. In a later analysis, generation probabilities were computed with a VDJ recombination model fitted to out-of-frame rearrangements, and the resulting probabilities were checked against IGoR. Hypergeometric tests were used in a later analysis to score TCR-TCR, TCR-HLA and TCR-CMV co-occurrence, with a repertoire-size bias correction applied to the TCR pairs. False discovery rates were estimated in a later analysis by permuting HLA or CMV assignments 20 times. In a later analysis, co-occurring TCRs were grouped with DBSCAN, and TCRdist sequence similarity was added when clustering was performed within HLA-allele-positive subsets. Co-occurrence clustering excluded repertoires with fewer than 30,000 or more than 120,000 public chains, plus five with anomalous nucleotide sharing. Here the immuneACCESS table is served through TCRdb, limited to in-frame sequences with V and J called. Missing clones are a known gap in these copies; in checked studies unresolved V genes cover under half, and the rest lacks a known reason. V and J calls and clone size are given by that table; D and trimming were obtained from the DNA. The record for this sample contains tens of thousands of clones. Jointly, the top ten make up about 2.9% of the sample.

The data were taken from a study of cytomegalovirus exposure and HLA in healthy donors (dated by TCRdb to 2016 to 2017). Study-wide context: An earlier analysis of several hundred of the donors reported about 260 Gb of sequence data and some 110 million unique TCR beta sequences obtained from approximately 180 million T cells. In a later analysis, previously published TCR beta repertoires from 550 to 700 donors were re-analyzed and high-resolution HLA genotyping was added so that TCR occurrence patterns could be studied. A separate validation cohort of over 95 different subjects was used in addition to the approximately 610-subject first cohort. Donor age, sex, ethnicity and CMV serostatus were compiled together with the repertoire data. A later genetic analysis used genome-wide SNP genotypes for 398 of the 666 donors, treating that subset as a discovery cohort. Typing coverage varied by locus: about 620-640 donors for A, B, C, DRB1 and DQB1; 522 for DQA1; about 600 for DPA1; approximately 490 for DPB1. Every repertoire in the discovery cohort had been generated on one and the same sequencing platform. To decide whether each TCR beta V gene segment behaved as functional or pseudogenic, an earlier analysis of some 580 of the donors relied on high-throughput TCR beta sequencing. In the later analysis, no new phenotypic data were used to find candidate immune exposures; instead, reliance was placed on TCR beta sequences and their occurrence across donors. Roughly five DR-DQ haplotypes were handled as single units for association and clustering because linkage in the cohort was strong. Class I and class II HLA loci were covered by the typing at four-digit resolution. An early release that covered roughly 600 HLA-typed donors contained approximately 300 gigabases of sequencing data and about 93 million unique TCR sequences. The study aimed to test whether cataloging public T cell receptors could reveal signatures of past pathogen exposure. Of the roughly 390 genotyped donors, 81% were placed in the genetic ancestry cluster associated with self-reported Caucasian donors. Using immunosequencing, the study profiled T cell repertoires from fewer than 700 subjects and related those repertoires to cytomegalovirus serostatus. Among approximately 370 genotyped donors of the cohort, an average of approximately 200,000 unique TCR beta nucleotide sequences was sequenced per donor, of which roughly 18% were non-productive. The study combined high-throughput TCR immunosequencing, statistical association of individual TCRs with disease status, and machine learning to predict cytomegalovirus infection status. The investigation overall reported the following: For the cohort, immune exposure information was limited to CMV serostatus. In a later analysis, several top co-occurrence clusters were reported to appear linked to parvovirus B19, influenza, CMV and Epstein-Barr virus. Three of the identified cytomegalovirus-associated TCR beta chains were confirmed in vitro to be specific for cytomegalovirus antigens. In a later analysis, HLA-associated TCR beta chains showed more clonal expansion and lower generation probabilities than non-associated chains that were equally common. Some IMGT-functional V segments, including TRBV6-2 and TRBV6-3, could not be told apart with the 87-base-pair reads, so those segments were excluded. In this cohort, only TCR beta chains were sequenced, and detectable features were limited by the absence of alpha or paired-chain data. The classifier was reported to diagnose cytomegalovirus status with high specificity and sensitivity in both the original and validation cohorts. An association between a missense DCLRE1C variant and V-gene and J-gene trimming of TCR beta chains was found in a later genetic analysis and replicated in an independent cohort. A later analysis associated about 17,000 TCR beta sequences with specific HLA alleles at a false discovery rate of 0.05. According to a later analysis, most CMV-associated TCR beta chains appeared to be HLA-restricted, and the HLA associations seemed to be driven largely by CMV exposure. A further reported finding was that TCR beta sequences accurately predicted the HLA-A and HLA-B alleles for most subjects in the first cohort. Most TCR sequences were observed very rarely across donors, whereas some public TCRs were present in many individuals. The study gave a list of 150 to 200 TCR beta chains associated with cytomegalovirus. The authors suggested that the approach could potentially be generalized to other disease states and immunological phenotypes. A later genetic analysis reported fewer N-insertions in productive TCRs among donors in an Asian-associated ancestry cluster than the roughly 620-donor mean. In an earlier analysis of 587 of the donors, most TCR beta V segments were observed in productive rearrangements about 87% or about 30% of the time, broadly matching IMGT annotations. The earlier analysis of 587 of the donors excluded some 16 rarely observed V segments, including chromosome 9 orphons, because counts were too low. Because HLA typing was missing for some donors at each locus, association tests included only the typed subset. A group of highly shared sequence variants was considered likely to be a technical artifact of the sequencing pipeline. When HLA alleles, especially DR and DQ, strongly co-occurred, TCR associations were difficult to assign to individual alleles. Correlated functional status among segregating V segments might reflect linkage disequilibrium, but an unknown experimental factor could not be ruled out. Presence/absence analyses assumed roughly uniform sequencing depth across donors, an assumption that may not hold. A later analysis found that TCR association rates varied across HLA loci, with DRB1 alleles showing the most associated TCRs and HLA-C alleles the fewest.

The cohort comprised some 730 healthy bone marrow donors. At the time of sampling, all cohort members were nominally healthy, though unrecorded immune exposures were likely present. The donor tested CMV seronegative, placing the donor among the 352 seronegative members of the cohort. Every donor gave a peripheral blood sample, and the peripheral blood mononuclear cells from that sample were used for TCR beta sequencing. The Qiagen DNeasy Blood Extraction Kit was used to extract genomic DNA from the blood cell samples. There are 11 amino acids in the CDR3, from cysteine to phenylalanine inclusive. The CDR3 DNA has 33 bases and is translated from base 1. The CDR1 and CDR2 encoded by the germline V gene are SGHTA and FQGNSA. The germline ends are 4 bases apart after V is trimmed by 5 bases and J by 5 bases.

The specimen sequenced was PBMCs. The clonotype originates from a man in his forties in good health and CMV-seronegative. Recombination joined TRBV7-2 with TRBJ2-1, with the D gene uncertain. The CDR3 loop reads CASSPDNEQFF. The bases are TGTGCCAGCAGCCCCGACAATGAGCAGTTCTTC.